Listed below are T cell receptor beta chains from one sample, sequenced in a study of response to subunit inactivated influenza vaccine. Using its own MiXCR run on the RT-PCR reads, TCRdb lists one record per CDR3 protein. The sample lists 250,000 to 350,000 distinct CDR3 sequences, roughly 22% occurring once. Material: PBMCs from blood, obtained 21 months after vaccination. The receptor set was obtained from a man aged 45 to 75 who received an inactivated influenza vaccine. CDR3s include the opening cysteine and the closing phenylalanine or tryptophan. D genes are given only for firm matches. Some rows have no size entry. The others give once, few or many, or a class for an expanded clone.

abundance,j_gene,v_gene,d_gene,len,CDR3aa,CDR3nt
few,TRBJ2-5,TRBV6-2/TRBV6-3,NA,14,CASSYWTDQETQYF,TGTGCCAGCAGTTACTGGACAGATCAAGAGACCCAGTACTTC
NA,TRBJ1-1,TRBV28,TRBD1,14,CASRPTGLNTEAFF,TGTGCCAGCAGACCGACAGGGTTGAACACTGAAGCTTTCTTT
few,TRBJ2-1,TRBV29-1,NA,13,CSVERLTGREQFF,TGCAGCGTCGAAAGATTGACAGGACGAGAGCAGTTCTTC
many,TRBJ1-5,TRBV12-3/TRBV12-4,NA,14,CASSFMAADQPQHF,TGTGCCAGCAGTTTTATGGCAGCCGATCAGCCCCAGCATTTT
NA,TRBJ2-7,TRBV7-9,TRBD1,14,CASSLSGQGYEQYF,TGTGCCAGCAGCTTAAGCGGACAGGGCTACGAGCAGTACTTC
NA,TRBJ2-1,TRBV5-1,TRBD2,16,CASSFQASGAYNEQFF,TGCGCCAGCAGCTTTCAGGCTAGCGGGGCGTACAATGAGCAGTTCTTC
NA,TRBJ2-3,TRBV28,TRBD2,14,CATEKAGVPDTQYF,TGTGCCACAGAGAAGGCGGGAGTACCAGATACGCAGTATTTT
few,TRBJ1-4,TRBV18,NA,14,CASSPGSQDEKLFF,TGTGCCAGCTCACCAGGGTCGCAGGACGAAAAACTGTTTTTT
NA,TRBJ1-2,TRBV5-1,NA,14,CASSQSTEAYGYTF,TGCGCCAGCAGCCAATCGACAGAAGCCTATGGCTACACCTTC
few,TRBJ1-4,TRBV7-2,NA,13,CASSSRGNEKLFF,TGTGCCAGCAGCTCTAGGGGTAATGAAAAACTGTTTTTT
NA,TRBJ1-5,TRBV7-9,NA,17,CASSLAWGDHSNQPQHF,TGTGCCAGCAGCTTAGCGTGGGGGGACCATAGCAATCAGCCCCAGCATTTT
few,TRBJ1-5,TRBV10-2,NA,15,CASSSGIPSNQPQHF,TGCGCCAGCAGTTCAGGAATCCCAAGCAATCAGCCCCAGCATTTT
few,TRBJ2-1,TRBV5-1,NA,13,CASSTRDYNEQFF,TGCGCCAGCAGCACTAGGGACTACAATGAGCAGTTCTTC
NA,TRBJ1-1,TRBV5-4,NA,13,CASSLAPDTEAFF,TGTGCCAGCAGCTTGGCGCCAGACACTGAAGCTTTCTTT
NA,TRBJ2-4,TRBV28,TRBD1,15,CASSLSGTGGRGQYF,TGTGCCAGCAGTTTATCTGGGACAGGGGGCAGGGGTCAGTACTTC
NA,TRBJ2-4,TRBV2,NA,16,CASSESRLLAKNIQYF,TGTGCCAGCAGTGAAAGTCGATTACTAGCCAAAAACATTCAGTACTTC
few,TRBJ1-4,TRBV7-9,NA,13,CASSVSGSEKLFF,TGTGCCAGCAGTGTATCGGGGAGTGAAAAACTGTTTTTT
NA,TRBJ2-5,TRBV4-2,TRBD2,16,CASSPGLAGNQETQYF,TGTGCCAGCAGCCCCGGACTAGCGGGGAACCAAGAGACCCAGTACTTC
few,TRBJ2-7,TRBV7-6,NA,13,CASSLERWSEQYF,TGTGCCAGCAGCTTAGAGCGTTGGAGCGAGCAGTACTTC
many,TRBJ1-2,TRBV28,TRBD1,16,CASSFPLGTGDYGYTF,TGTGCCAGCAGTTTCCCCCTCGGGACAGGGGACTATGGCTACACCTTC
few,TRBJ2-4,TRBV3-1,NA,13,CASSQGTTNVQYF,TGTGCCAGCAGCCAAGGGACTACCAACGTTCAGTACTTC
NA,TRBJ2-7,TRBV28,TRBD2,15,CASSPAGTRSYEQYF,TGTGCCAGCAGTCCGGCCGGGACTAGATCTTACGAGCAGTACTTC
NA,TRBJ1-1,TRBV9,NA,18,CASSVGEGRMVGNTEAFF,TGTGCCAGCAGCGTAGGTGAGGGGAGGATGGTAGGGAACACTGAAGCTTTCTTT
few,TRBJ1-1,TRBV6-1,NA,14,CASSITEASPEAFF,TGTGCCAGCAGCATTACGGAGGCCTCCCCTGAAGCTTTCTTT
few,TRBJ2-3,TRBV20-1,TRBD2,15,CSARLRGGATDTQYF,TGCAGTGCTAGATTGCGCGGGGGGGCCACAGATACGCAGTATTTT
many,TRBJ1-4,TRBV12-3/TRBV12-4,TRBD1,15,CASTRTGGGNEKLFF,TGTGCCAGCACCCGGACAGGGGGCGGGAATGAAAAACTGTTTTTT
few,TRBJ1-6,TRBV12-3/TRBV12-4,NA,15,CASSLSQRNNSPLHF,TGTGCCAGCAGCCTGTCCCAGAGGAATAATTCACCCCTCCACTTT
few,TRBJ2-5,TRBV24-1,TRBD1,16,CATSPPGQGASETQYF,TGTGCCACCAGCCCCCCGGGACAGGGGGCTTCAGAGACCCAGTACTTC
few,TRBJ1-2,TRBV7-2,NA,14,CASSFMRGFDGYTF,TGTGCCAGCAGCTTTATGAGGGGATTTGATGGCTACACCTTC
NA,TRBJ2-3,TRBV4-3,TRBD1,15,CASSQDSGQGITQYF,TGCGCCAGCAGCCAAGATTCCGGACAGGGTATAACGCAGTATTTT
few,TRBJ2-5,TRBV6-2/TRBV6-3,TRBD2,14,CASSPGTRGETQYF,TGTGCCAGCAGCCCCGGGACTAGGGGTGAGACCCAGTACTTC
NA,TRBJ2-3,TRBV9,NA,15,CASSPGTVRTDTQYF,TGTGCCAGCAGCCCCGGGACTGTACGCACAGATACGCAGTATTTT
many,TRBJ1-5,TRBV28,NA,13,CASSSDSNQPQHF,TGTGCCAGCAGTTCCGATAGCAATCAGCCCCAGCATTTT
NA,TRBJ2-4,TRBV5-1,NA,14,CASSLTGQGNIQYF,TGCGCCAGCAGCTTGACGGGGCAGGGAAACATTCAGTACTTC
NA,TRBJ2-3,TRBV7-9,TRBD2,16,CASSLGPAGGPGTQYF,TGTGCCAGCAGCTTAGGACCAGCGGGAGGGCCAGGTACGCAGTATTTT
few,TRBJ2-3,TRBV20-1,NA,12,CSAPPWGDTQYF,TGCAGTGCTCCCCCTTGGGGAGATACGCAGTATTTT
NA,TRBJ1-1,TRBV24-1,TRBD1,15,CATSDGDRKNTEAFF,TGTGCCACCAGTGATGGGGACAGGAAGAACACTGAAGCTTTCTTT
many,TRBJ1-1,TRBV5-1,TRBD1,14,CASSQGAVNTEAFF,TGCGCCAGCAGCCAGGGGGCGGTGAACACTGAAGCTTTCTTT
few,TRBJ1-2,TRBV10-3,TRBD1,16,CAISPGKQGDSYGYTF,TGTGCCATCAGCCCGGGTAAACAGGGGGACAGCTATGGCTACACCTTC
few,TRBJ1-4,TRBV5-1,NA,15,CASSPGGATNEKLFF,TGCGCCAGCAGCCCGGGAGGAGCAACTAATGAAAAACTGTTTTTT
few,TRBJ2-5,TRBV10-3,NA,13,CAISDEGRETQYF,TGTGCCATCAGTGACGAGGGACGAGAGACCCAGTACTTC
NA,TRBJ2-1,TRBV20-1,TRBD2,14,CSASSGRDYNEQFF,TGCAGTGCAAGCAGCGGGAGGGACTACAATGAGCAGTTCTTC
NA,TRBJ2-7,TRBV5-1,TRBD2,13,CASRREGLGEQYF,TGCGCCAGCAGGCGGGAGGGCCTGGGAGAGCAGTACTTC
few,TRBJ2-7,TRBV7-9,TRBD1,12,CASSRDRGSLHF,TGTGCCAGCAGCCGGGACAGGGGAAGTTTGCACTTC
few,TRBJ1-1,TRBV7-9,NA,16,CASSLEGPLPNTEAFF,TGTGCCAGCAGCTTAGAGGGGCCTCTCCCGAACACTGAAGCTTTCTTT
few,TRBJ1-5,TRBV28,NA,12,CASNLNPQPQHF,TGTGCCAGCAACCTTAATCCCCAGCCCCAGCATTTT
few,TRBJ1-2,TRBV12-3/TRBV12-4,NA,13,CASRTGSPYGYTF,TGTGCCAGCAGGACGGGATCGCCCTATGGCTACACCTTC
NA,TRBJ2-7,TRBV29-1,NA,12,CSVMSGPKEQYF,TGCAGCGTGATGTCGGGGCCGAAGGAGCAGTACTTC
NA,TRBJ1-2,TRBV12-3/TRBV12-4,NA,14,CASSPEGHPSGYTF,TGTGCCAGCAGCCCCGAGGGACATCCTTCCGGCTACACCTTC
many,TRBJ1-2,TRBV5-1,NA,15,CASSFEKPNLYGYTF,TGCGCCAGCAGCTTTGAGAAACCTAACCTCTATGGCTACACCTTC
few,TRBJ2-1,TRBV6-2/TRBV6-3,TRBD1,14,CASSSFGTVNEQFF,TGTGCCAGCAGTTCCTTCGGGACAGTTAATGAGCAGTTCTTC
few,TRBJ2-3,TRBV24-1,NA,14,CATSSRGATDTQYF,TGTGCCACCAGTTCCCGCGGGGCCACAGATACGCAGTATTTT
NA,TRBJ2-1,TRBV12-3/TRBV12-4,TRBD2,16,CASSILLAGGSNEQFF,TGTGCCAGCAGTATCCTTCTAGCGGGGGGGTCCAATGAGCAGTTCTTC
many,TRBJ1-2,TRBV5-1,TRBD1,13,CASSDGTGNGYTF,TGCGCCAGCAGCGACGGGACAGGGAATGGCTACACCTTC
few,TRBJ1-6,TRBV6-5,NA,15,CASSYGGGILSPLHF,TGTGCCAGCAGTTACGGAGGAGGAATTCTATCCCCCCTCCACTTT